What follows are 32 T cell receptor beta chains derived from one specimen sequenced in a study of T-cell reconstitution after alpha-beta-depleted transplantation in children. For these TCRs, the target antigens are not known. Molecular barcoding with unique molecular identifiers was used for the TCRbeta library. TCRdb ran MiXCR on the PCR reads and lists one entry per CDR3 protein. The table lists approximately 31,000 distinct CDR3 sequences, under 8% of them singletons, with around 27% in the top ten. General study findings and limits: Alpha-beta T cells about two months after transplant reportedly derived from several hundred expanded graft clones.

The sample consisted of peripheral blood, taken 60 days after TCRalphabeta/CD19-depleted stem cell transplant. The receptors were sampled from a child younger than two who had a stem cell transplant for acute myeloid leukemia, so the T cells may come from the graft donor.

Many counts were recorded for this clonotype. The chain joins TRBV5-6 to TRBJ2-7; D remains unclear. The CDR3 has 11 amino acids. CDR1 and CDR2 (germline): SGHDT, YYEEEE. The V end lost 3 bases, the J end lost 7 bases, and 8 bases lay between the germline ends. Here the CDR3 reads CASSSTWEQYF. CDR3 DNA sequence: TGTGCCAGCAGCTCGACGTGGGAGCAGTACTTC.

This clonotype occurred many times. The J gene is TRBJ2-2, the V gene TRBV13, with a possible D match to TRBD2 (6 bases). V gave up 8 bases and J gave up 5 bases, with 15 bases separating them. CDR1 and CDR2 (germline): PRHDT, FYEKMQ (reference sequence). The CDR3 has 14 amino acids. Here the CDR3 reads CASAGGGGTGELFF. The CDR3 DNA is TGTGCCAGCGCCGGGGGAGGTGGGACCGGGGAGCTGTTTTTT.

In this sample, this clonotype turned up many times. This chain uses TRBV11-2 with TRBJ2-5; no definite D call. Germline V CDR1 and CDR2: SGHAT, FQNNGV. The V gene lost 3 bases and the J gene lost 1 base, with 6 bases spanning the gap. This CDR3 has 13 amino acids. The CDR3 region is CASSFRTQETQYF. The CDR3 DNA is TGTGCCAGCAGCTTTCGGACCCAAGAGACCCAGTACTTC.

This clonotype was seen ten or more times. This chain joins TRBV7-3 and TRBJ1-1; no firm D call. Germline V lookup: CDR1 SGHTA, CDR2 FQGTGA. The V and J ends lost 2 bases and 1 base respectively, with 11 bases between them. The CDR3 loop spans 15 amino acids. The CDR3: CASSLLRRQNTEAFF. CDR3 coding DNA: TGTGCCAGCAGCTTATTGAGACGGCAGAACACTGAAGCTTTCTTT.

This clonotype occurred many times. The CDR3 sequence is CASSRETQYF. CDR3 sequence (DNA): TGTGCCAGCAGTCGGGAGACCCAGTACTTC. The gene calls are TRBV27 and TRBJ2-5; D not resolved. Trimming shortened V by 5 bases and J by 5 bases, and 3 bases separated the two germline ends. Looked up from germline, CDR1 is MNHEY and CDR2 is SMNVEV (reference sequence). The CDR3 has 10 residues.

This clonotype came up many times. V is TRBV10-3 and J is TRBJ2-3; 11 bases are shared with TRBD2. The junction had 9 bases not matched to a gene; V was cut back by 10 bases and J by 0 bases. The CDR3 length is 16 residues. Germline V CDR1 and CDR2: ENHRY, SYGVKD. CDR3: CATKSGTSGSTDTQYF. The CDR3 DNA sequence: TGTGCCACGAAAAGCGGGACTAGCGGTAGCACAGATACGCAGTATTTT.

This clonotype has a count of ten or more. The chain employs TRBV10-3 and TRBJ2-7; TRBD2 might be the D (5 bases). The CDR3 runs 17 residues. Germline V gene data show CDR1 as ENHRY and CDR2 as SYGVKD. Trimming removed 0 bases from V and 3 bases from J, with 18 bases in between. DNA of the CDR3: TGTGCCATCAGTGAGTCGACTCGGGATAGGGCCAGCTACGAGCAGTACTTC. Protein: CAISESTRDRASYEQYF.

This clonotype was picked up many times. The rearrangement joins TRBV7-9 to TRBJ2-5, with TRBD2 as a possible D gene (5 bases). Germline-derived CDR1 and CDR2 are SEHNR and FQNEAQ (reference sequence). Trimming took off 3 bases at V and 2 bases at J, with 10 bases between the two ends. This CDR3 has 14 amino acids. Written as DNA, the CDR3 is TGTGCCAGCAGCTTGGTCAAGCGGCAAGAGACCCAGTACTTC. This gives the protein CASSLVKRQETQYF.

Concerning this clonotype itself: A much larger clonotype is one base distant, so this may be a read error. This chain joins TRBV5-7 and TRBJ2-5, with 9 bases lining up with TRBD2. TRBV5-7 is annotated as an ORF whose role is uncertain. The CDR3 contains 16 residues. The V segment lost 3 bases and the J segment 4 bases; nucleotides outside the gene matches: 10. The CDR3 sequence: CASSWLAGPWGETQYF. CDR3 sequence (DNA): TGTGCCAGCAGCTGGCTAGCGGGGCCTTGGGGAGAGACCCAGTACTTC.

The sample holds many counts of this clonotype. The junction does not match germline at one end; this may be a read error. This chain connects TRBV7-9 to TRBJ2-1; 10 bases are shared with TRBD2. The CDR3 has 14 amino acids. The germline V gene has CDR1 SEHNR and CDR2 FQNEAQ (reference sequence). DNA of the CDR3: TGTGCCTGCAGCGGGAGGGCCCTTTACAATGAGCAGTTCTTC. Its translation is CACSGRALYNEQFF.

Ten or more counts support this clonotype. This chain's CDR3 is CASGLVPDTQYF. The CDR3, as DNA: TGTGCTAGTGGTTTGGTACCAGATACGCAGTATTTT. V usage is TRBV12-5 and J usage is TRBJ2-3; D is unresolved. The CDR3 contains 12 residues. Germline V gene lookup returns CDR1 LGHNT and CDR2 FRNRAP. Trimming took off 0 bases at V and 4 bases at J, with 2 bases between the two ends.

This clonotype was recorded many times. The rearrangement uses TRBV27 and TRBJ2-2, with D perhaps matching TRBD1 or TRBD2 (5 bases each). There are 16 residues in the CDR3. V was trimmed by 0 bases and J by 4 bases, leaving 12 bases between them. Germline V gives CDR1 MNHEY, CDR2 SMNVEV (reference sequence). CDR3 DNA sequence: TGTGCCAGCAGTTTATCCCTTGGGACGGGCACCGGGGAGCTGTTTTTT. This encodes CASSLSLGTGTGELFF.

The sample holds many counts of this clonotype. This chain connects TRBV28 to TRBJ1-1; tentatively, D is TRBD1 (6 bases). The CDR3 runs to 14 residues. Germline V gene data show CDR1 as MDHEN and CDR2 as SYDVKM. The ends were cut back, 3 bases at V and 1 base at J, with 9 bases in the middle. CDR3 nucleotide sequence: TGTGCCAGCAGTTTCGACAGGCCGAACACTGAAGCTTTCTTT. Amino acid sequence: CASSFDRPNTEAFF.

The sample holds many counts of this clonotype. CDR3 coding DNA: TGCGCCAGCAGCTTAAAGGGAACCTACGAGCAGTACTTC. Translating gives CASSLKGTYEQYF. The V and J genes are TRBV5-1 and TRBJ2-7; D gene ambiguous. Germline V gene lookup returns CDR1 SGHRS and CDR2 YFSETQ. The CDR3 covers 13 residues. V was clipped by 2 bases and J by 2 bases, with 8 bases between them. The entire variable domain, with the rest obtained from reference TRBV5-1 and TRBJ2-7, is as follows: KAGVTQTPRYLIKTRGQQVTLSCSPISGHRSVSWYQQTPGQGLQFLFEYFSETQRNKGNFPGRFSGRQFSNSRSEMNVSTLELGDSALYLCASSLKGTYEQYFGPGTRLTVT.

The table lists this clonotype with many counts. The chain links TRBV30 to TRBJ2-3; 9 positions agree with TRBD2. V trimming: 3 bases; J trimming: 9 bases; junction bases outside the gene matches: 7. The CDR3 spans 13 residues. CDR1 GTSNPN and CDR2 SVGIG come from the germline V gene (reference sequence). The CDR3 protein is CAWSSAGGETQYF. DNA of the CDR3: TGTGCCTGGAGCTCAGCGGGGGGCGAAACGCAGTATTTT. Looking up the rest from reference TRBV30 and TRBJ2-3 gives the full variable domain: SQTIHQWPATLVQPVGSPLSLECTVEGTSNPNLYWYRQAAGRGLQLLFYSVGIGQISSEVPQNLSASRPQDRQFILSSKKLLLSDSGFYLCAWSSAGGETQYFGPGTRLTVL.

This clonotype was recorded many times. This chain's CDR3 is CASKGSDTIYF. The CDR3 nucleotides read TGCGCCAGCAAAGGATCGGACACCATATATTTT. This chain connects TRBV5-1 to TRBJ1-3; D is unclear. Trimming cost V 6 bases and J 8 bases, with 9 bases left between them. CDR3 size: 11 residues. Germline values: CDR1 SGHRS, CDR2 YFSETQ.

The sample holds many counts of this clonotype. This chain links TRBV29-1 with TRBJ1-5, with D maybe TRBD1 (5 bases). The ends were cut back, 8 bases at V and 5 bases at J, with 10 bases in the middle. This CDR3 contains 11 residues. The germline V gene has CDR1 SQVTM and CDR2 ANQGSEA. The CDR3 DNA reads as TGCAGCTTCTGCAGGGATCAGCCCCAGCATTTT. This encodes CSFCRDQPQHF.

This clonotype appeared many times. The CDR3 coding sequence is TGTGCCAGCAGCTTAGCGAGAGGTCGCAATCAGCCCCAGCATTTT. It yields the protein CASSLARGRNQPQHF. The chain employs TRBV7-6 and TRBJ1-5; D unclear. Trimming cost V 0 bases and J 2 bases, with 8 bases left between them. Per germline, CDR1 SGHVS and CDR2 FNYEAQ. The CDR3 has 15 residues.

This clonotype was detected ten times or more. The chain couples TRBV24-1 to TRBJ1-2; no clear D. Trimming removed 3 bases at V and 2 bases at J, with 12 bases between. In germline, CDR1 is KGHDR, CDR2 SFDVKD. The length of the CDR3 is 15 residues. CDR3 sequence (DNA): TGTGCCACCAGTGATGCACGCCTTGTCAACTATGGCTACACCTTC. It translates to CATSDARLVNYGYTF.

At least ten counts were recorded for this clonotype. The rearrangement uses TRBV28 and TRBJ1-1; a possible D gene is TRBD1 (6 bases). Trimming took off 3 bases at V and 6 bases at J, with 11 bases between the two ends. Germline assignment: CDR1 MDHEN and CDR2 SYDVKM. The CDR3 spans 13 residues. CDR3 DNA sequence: TGTGCCAGCAGTTTGGCAGGGGCAGCTGAAGCTTTCTTT. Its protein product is CASSLAGAAEAFF. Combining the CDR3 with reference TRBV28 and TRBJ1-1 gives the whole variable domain DVKVTQSSRYLVKRTGEKVFLECVQDMDHENMFWYRQDPGLGLRLIYFSYDVKMKEKGDIPEGYSVSREKKERFSLILESASTNQTSMYLCASSLAGAAEAFFGQGTRLTVV.

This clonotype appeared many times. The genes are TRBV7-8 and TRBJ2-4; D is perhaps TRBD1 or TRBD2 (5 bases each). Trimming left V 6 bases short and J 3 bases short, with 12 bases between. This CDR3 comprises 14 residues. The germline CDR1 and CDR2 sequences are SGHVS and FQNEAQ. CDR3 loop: CASSRGEGKNIQYF. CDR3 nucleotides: TGTGCCAGCAGTAGAGGGGAAGGCAAAAACATTCAGTACTTC.

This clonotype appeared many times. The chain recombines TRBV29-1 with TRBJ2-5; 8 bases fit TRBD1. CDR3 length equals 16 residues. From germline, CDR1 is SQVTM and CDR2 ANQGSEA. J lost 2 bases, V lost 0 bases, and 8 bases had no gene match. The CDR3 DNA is TGCAGCGTTGAAGAGGGGGTTGGACAGGGACAAGAGACCCAGTACTTC. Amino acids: CSVEEGVGQGQETQYF.

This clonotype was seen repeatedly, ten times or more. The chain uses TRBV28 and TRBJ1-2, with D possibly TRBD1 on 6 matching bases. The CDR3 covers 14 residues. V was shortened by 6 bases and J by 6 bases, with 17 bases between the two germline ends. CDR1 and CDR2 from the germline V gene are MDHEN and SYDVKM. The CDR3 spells CASSPQGRVDGYTF. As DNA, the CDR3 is TGTGCCAGCAGCCCCCAGGGGCGGGTGGATGGCTACACCTTC.

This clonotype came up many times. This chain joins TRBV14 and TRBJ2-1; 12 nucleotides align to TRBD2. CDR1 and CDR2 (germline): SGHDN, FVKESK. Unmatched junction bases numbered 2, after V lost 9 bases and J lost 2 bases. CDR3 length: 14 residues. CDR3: CARTSGRPYNEQFF. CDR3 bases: TGTGCCAGGACTAGCGGGAGACCCTACAATGAGCAGTTCTTC.

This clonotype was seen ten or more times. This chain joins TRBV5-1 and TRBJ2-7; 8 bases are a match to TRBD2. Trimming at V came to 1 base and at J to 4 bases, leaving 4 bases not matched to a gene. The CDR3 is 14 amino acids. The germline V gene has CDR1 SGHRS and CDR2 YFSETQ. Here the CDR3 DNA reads TGCGCCAGCAGCTTGAAGGGACTAGGGTACGAGCAGTACTTC. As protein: CASSLKGLGYEQYF.

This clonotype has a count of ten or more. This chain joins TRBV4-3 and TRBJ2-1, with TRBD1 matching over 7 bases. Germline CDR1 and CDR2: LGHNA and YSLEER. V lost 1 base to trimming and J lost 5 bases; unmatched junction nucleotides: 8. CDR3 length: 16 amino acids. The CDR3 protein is CASSQGTGRGDNEQFF. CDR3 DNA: TGCGCCAGCAGCCAAGGGACAGGTCGAGGGGACAATGAGCAGTTCTTC.

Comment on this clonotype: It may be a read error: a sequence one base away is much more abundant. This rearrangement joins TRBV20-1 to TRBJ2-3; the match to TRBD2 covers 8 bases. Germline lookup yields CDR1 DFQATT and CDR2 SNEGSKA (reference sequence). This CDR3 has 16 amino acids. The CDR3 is CCARDPLAVRADTQYF. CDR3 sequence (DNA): TGCTGTGCGCGTGATCCACTAGCGGTGAGGGCAGATACGCAGTATTTT.

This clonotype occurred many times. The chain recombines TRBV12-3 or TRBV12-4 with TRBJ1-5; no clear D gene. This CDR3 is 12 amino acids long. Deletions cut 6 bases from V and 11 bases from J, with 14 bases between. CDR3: CASSLRPPAQHF. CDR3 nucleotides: TGTGCCAGCAGCCTCAGGCCTCCAGCCCAGCATTTT.

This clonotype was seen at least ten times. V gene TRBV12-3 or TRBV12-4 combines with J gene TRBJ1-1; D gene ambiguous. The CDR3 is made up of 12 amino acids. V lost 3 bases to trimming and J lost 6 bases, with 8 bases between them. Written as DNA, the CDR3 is TGTGCCAGCAGTTTGAGTAGTCCTGAAGCTTTCTTT. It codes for CASSLSSPEAFF.

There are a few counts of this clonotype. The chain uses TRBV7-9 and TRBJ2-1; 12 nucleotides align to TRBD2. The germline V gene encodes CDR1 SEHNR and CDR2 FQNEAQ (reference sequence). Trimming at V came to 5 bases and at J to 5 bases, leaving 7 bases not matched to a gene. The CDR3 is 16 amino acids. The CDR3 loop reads CASSPTTSGRDNEQFF. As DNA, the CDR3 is TGTGCCAGCAGCCCGACGACTAGCGGGAGAGACAATGAGCAGTTCTTC.

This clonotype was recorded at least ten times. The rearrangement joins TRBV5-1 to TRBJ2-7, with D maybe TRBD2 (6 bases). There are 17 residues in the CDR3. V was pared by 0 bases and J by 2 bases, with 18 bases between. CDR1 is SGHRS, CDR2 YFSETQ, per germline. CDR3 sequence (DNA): TGCGCCAGCAGCTTGGACCCATTAGCTGGAGGGCCCTACGAGCAGTACTTC. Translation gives CASSLDPLAGGPYEQYF.

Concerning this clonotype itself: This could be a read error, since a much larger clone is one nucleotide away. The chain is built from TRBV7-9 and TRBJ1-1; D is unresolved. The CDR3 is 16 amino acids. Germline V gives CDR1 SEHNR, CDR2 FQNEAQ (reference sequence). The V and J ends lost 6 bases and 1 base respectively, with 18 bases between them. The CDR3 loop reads CASSIDGYLKNTEAFF. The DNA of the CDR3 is TGTGCCAGCAGTATAGATGGATACCTCAAGAACACTGAAGCTTTCTTT.